The 27 T cell receptor beta chains reported below all come from one sample, sequenced in a study of identical twins. TCRdb re-analysed the 5' RACE reads in MiXCR, keeping a single row per CDR3 protein. The repertoire holds 570,000 or so distinct CDR3 sequences, with 9.6% as singletons. The same data also contributed to another study, on yellow fever vaccine responses in identical twins.

The sample taken for sequencing was PBMCs. Receptor source: a woman between 18 and 29 years old in good health.

Only a few counts were recorded for this clonotype. The V gene is TRBV7-9, the J gene TRBJ1-2, with TRBD1 matching over 7 bases. The CDR3 covers 16 residues. The V segment lost 3 bases and the J segment 4 bases; nucleotides outside the gene matches: 11. Germline-derived CDR1 and CDR2 are SEHNR and FQNEAQ (reference sequence). The CDR3 DNA is TGTGCCAGCAGCTTTGAGAGACCGCAGGGGGGCTATGGCTACACCTTC. As protein: CASSFERPQGGYGYTF. The whole variable domain, filled in from reference TRBV7-9 and TRBJ1-2, reads DTGVSQNPRHKITKRGQNVTFRCDPISEHNRLYWYRQTLGQGPEFLTYFQNEAQLEKSRLLSDRFSAERPKGSFSTLEIQRTEQGDSAMYLCASSFERPQGGYGYTFGSGTRLTVV.

A few counts support this clonotype. CDR3 region: CSARDPGTIDEKLFF. The CDR3 DNA sequence: TGCAGTGCTAGAGATCCCGGGACAATAGATGAAAAACTGTTTTTT. The rearrangement links TRBV20-1 to TRBJ1-4, with D possibly matching TRBD1 (6 bases). The CDR3 loop spans 15 amino acids. Germline values: CDR1 DFQATT, CDR2 SNEGSKA (reference sequence). Trimming took 0 bases from V and 6 from J, leaving 14 bases between them.

This clonotype turned up a few times. This sequence joins TRBV27 and TRBJ2-3; 9 nucleotides line up with TRBD2. Germline V gene data show CDR1 as MNHEY and CDR2 as SMNVEV (reference sequence). Unmatched junction bases numbered 9, after V lost 1 base and J lost 7 bases. This CDR3 contains 16 residues. CDR3 region: CASSLLTSGRLNTQYF. The DNA for the CDR3 is TGTGCCAGCAGTTTATTGACCAGCGGGAGGTTAAATACGCAGTATTTT.

This clonotype has a count of ten or more. The rearrangement joins TRBV20-1 to TRBJ2-1; D is unclear. CDR1 and CDR2 (germline): DFQATT, SNEGSKA (reference sequence). The CDR3 loop spans 11 amino acids. V lost 5 bases to trimming and J lost 8 bases, with 10 bases between them. CDR3 region: CSAGPSDEQFF. The DNA for the CDR3 is TGCAGTGCTGGCCCTTCGGATGAGCAGTTCTTC.

This clonotype has more than one count but fewer than ten. The rearrangement joins TRBV11-3 to TRBJ2-7; TRBD1 or TRBD2 may be the D gene (5 bases each). There are 15 residues in the CDR3. Trimming removed 0 bases at V and 3 bases at J, with 12 bases between. Per germline, CDR1 SGHNT and CDR2 YENEEA. CDR3 in amino acids: CASSLDRDRDYEQYF. The DNA for the CDR3 is TGTGCCAGCAGCTTAGACAGGGACCGAGACTACGAGCAGTACTTC.

This clonotype has only a few counts. The chain combines TRBV20-1 with TRBJ2-7, with D possibly being TRBD1 or TRBD2 (5 bases each). CDR1 and CDR2 (germline): DFQATT, SNEGSKA (reference sequence). This CDR3 comprises 15 residues. Trimming shortened V by 0 bases and J by 2 bases, and 14 bases separated the two germline ends. The CDR3 region is CSARDRVGETYEQYF. The CDR3 nucleotides are TGCAGTGCTAGAGACAGAGTGGGGGAGACCTACGAGCAGTACTTC.

This clonotype was seen ten or more times. The CDR3 DNA reads as TGTGCCAGCAGGCAGGGGGCAGGCACAGATACGCAGTATTTT. It encodes CASRQGAGTDTQYF. The V call is TRBV3-1, the J call TRBJ2-3, with 8 bases matching TRBD1. The CDR3 totals 14 residues. The V and J ends lost 6 bases and 1 base, in that order; junction bases with no gene match: 3. From germline, CDR1 is LGHDT and CDR2 YNNKEL (reference sequence).

The chain is built from TRBV6-5 and TRBJ1-2, with no clear D. V was cut by 6 bases and J by 8 bases, with 13 bases left in between. Germline V lookup: CDR1 MNHEY, CDR2 SVGAGI. This CDR3 spans 12 amino acids. CDR3 DNA sequence: TGTGCCAGCAGCAATACAGACGGCGGCTACACCTTC. Its translation is CASSNTDGGYTF.

V and J are TRBV20-1 and TRBJ2-3; a possible D gene is TRBD2 (6 bases). V was cut by 7 bases and J by 5 bases, with 19 bases left in between. The CDR3 is 14 residues long. In germline, CDR1 is DFQATT, CDR2 SNEGSKA (reference sequence). As DNA, the CDR3 is TGCAGTGGGGGGACTCCATGGGTGGTAGATACGCAGTATTTT. Its translation: CSGGTPWVVDTQYF.

This clonotype was picked up a small number of times. The gene calls are TRBV29-1 and TRBJ2-2, with D possibly matching TRBD1 (6 bases). The germline V gene has CDR1 SQVTM and CDR2 ANQGSEA. The CDR3 length is 15 residues. Trimming cost V 7 bases and J 2 bases, with 17 bases left between them. CDR3 coding DNA: TGCAGCGCGGGATCCGGGACAATTAACACCGGGGAGCTGTTTTTT. This gives the protein CSAGSGTINTGELFF.

This clonotype was counted many times. In DNA, the CDR3 is TGCAGCGTCGGGACTAGCGGGAGGGCCCGGGAGACCCAGTACTTC. Protein product: CSVGTSGRARETQYF. The chain links TRBV29-1 to TRBJ2-5; 16 bases are a match to TRBD2. The germline V gene encodes CDR1 SQVTM and CDR2 ANQGSEA. The CDR3 spans 15 residues. Losses at the gene ends were 6 bases for V and 5 bases for J; bases not matched to a gene: 6.

This clonotype was picked up many times. CDR3 amino acids: CASSSRQGGSPLHF. The CDR3 coding sequence is TGTGCCAGCAGTTCCCGACAGGGGGGTTCACCCCTCCACTTT. The chain recombines TRBV28 with TRBJ1-6, with 9 positions matching TRBD1. The CDR3 is 14 residues long. Germline V gene sequence: CDR1 MDHEN, CDR2 SYDVKM. V shed 4 bases and J 9 bases; nucleotides not matched to a gene: 4.

In this sample, this clonotype turned up a few times. The genes are TRBV7-8 and TRBJ2-3, with 12 bases lining up with TRBD2. The V and J ends lost 5 bases and 4 bases, in that order; junction bases with no gene match: 7. CDR1 is SGHVS, CDR2 FQNEAQ, per germline. The CDR3 runs to 16 residues. CDR3 loop: CASSPRTSGVPDTQYF. The DNA for the CDR3 is TGTGCCAGCAGCCCGCGGACTAGCGGGGTTCCAGATACGCAGTATTTT.

This clonotype was seen a handful of times. The CDR3 region is CSARELVENEQFF. Written as DNA, the CDR3 is TGCAGTGCTAGAGAACTGGTTGAGAATGAGCAGTTCTTC. This chain links TRBV20-1 with TRBJ2-1; D uncertain. The germline gives CDR1 DFQATT, CDR2 SNEGSKA (reference sequence). Trimming took off 0 bases at V and 7 bases at J, with 10 bases between the two ends. The CDR3 runs 13 residues.

This chain uses TRBV29-1 with TRBJ2-7; 9 bases match TRBD2. Germline CDR1 and CDR2: SQVTM and ANQGSEA. V was clipped by 5 bases and J by 4 bases; unmatched bases: 6. The CDR3 is 13 residues long. CDR3 protein: CSVFLAGRYEQYF. The CDR3 bases are TGCAGCGTTTTCCTAGCGGGAAGGTACGAGCAGTACTTC.

In this sample, this clonotype turned up many times. The J gene is TRBJ2-3, the V gene TRBV10-1; 10 bases are a match to TRBD2. V lost 6 bases and J lost 6; bases outside the gene matches: 3. The CDR3 runs to 13 residues. Germline CDR1 WNHNN, CDR2 SYGVQD (reference sequence). DNA of the CDR3: TGCGCCAGCAGCGAGGGACTAGCGGATACGCAGTATTTT. The encoded protein is CASSEGLADTQYF.

The table lists this clonotype with many counts. This chain connects TRBV12-5 to TRBJ2-1; 7 bases are a match to TRBD1. The trim removed 7 bases at V and 8 bases at J, leaving 14 bases unmatched. The length of the CDR3 is 15 residues. CDR1 LGHNT and CDR2 FRNRAP come from the germline V gene. CDR3 DNA: TGTGCTAGTGCCGAGGGACAGTTTCTCCCCTATGAGCAGTTCTTC. Protein sequence: CASAEGQFLPYEQFF.

The V gene is TRBV2, the J gene TRBJ2-5; a weak D match, TRBD2 (5 bases). Germline V gives CDR1 SNHLY, CDR2 FYNNEI. This CDR3 has 12 residues. The V end was cut by 7 bases, the J end by 4 bases, with 10 bases between. The CDR3 DNA sequence: TGTGCCAGCAATACGGGAACAGAGACCCAGTACTTC. This codes for CASNTGTETQYF.

The V and J genes are TRBV27 and TRBJ2-1, with 7 bases that match TRBD2. The ends lost 6 bases at V and 5 bases at J; junction bases unmatched: 10. The CDR3 covers 15 residues. Germline loops: CDR1 MNHEY, CDR2 SMNVEV (reference sequence). As DNA, the CDR3 is TGTGCCAGCAGCGACGGGGCTAGCGGAAACAATGAGCAGTTCTTC. Residues: CASSDGASGNNEQFF.

This clonotype was counted a few times. The CDR3 reads CASSPLGTSDPNTGELFF. The CDR3 region has the DNA TGTGCCAGCAGCCCACTTGGGACTAGCGATCCGAACACCGGGGAGCTGTTTTTT. The chain combines TRBV11-1 with TRBJ2-2, with TRBD2 matching 10 bases. The trim removed 5 bases at V and 0 bases at J, leaving 9 bases unmatched. The V gene's germline CDR1 is SGHAT and CDR2 FQDESV (reference sequence). The CDR3 has 18 amino acids.

This clonotype was recorded many times. The V and J genes are TRBV5-1 and TRBJ2-3, with TRBD2 matching 8 bases. The germline V gene has CDR1 SGHRS and CDR2 YFSETQ. This CDR3 contains 13 residues. Losses at the gene ends were 5 bases for V and 12 bases for J; bases not matched to a gene: 11. The CDR3 bases are TGCGCCAGCAGAGATCTAGGGACTAGTCCTCAGTATTTT. Translated, it gives CASRDLGTSPQYF.

The chain has TRBV20-1 and TRBJ2-7; TRBD1 might be the D (5 bases). There are 12 residues in the CDR3. The germline gives CDR1 DFQATT, CDR2 SNEGSKA (reference sequence). V dropped 7 bases and J dropped 1 base, with 11 bases sitting between them. CDR3 coding DNA: TGCAGTGTTCGGACACAGTCCTACGAGCAGTACTTC. Amino acid sequence: CSVRTQSYEQYF.

This clonotype was seen a few times. The rearrangement links TRBV11-2 to TRBJ2-3; TRBD1 is a possible D gene (6 bases). The germline V gene has CDR1 SGHAT and CDR2 FQNNGV. There are 16 residues in the CDR3. Trimming pared 2 bases from V and 3 bases from J, leaving 15 bases between. The CDR3, as DNA: TGTGCCAGCAGCTTACCGCCAGGGGAAATAACAGATACGCAGTATTTT. This codes for CASSLPPGEITDTQYF.

The chain combines TRBV7-2 with TRBJ2-5; tentatively, D is TRBD2 (7 bases). This CDR3 region has 14 residues. CDR1 is SGHTA, CDR2 FQGNSA, per germline. With 3 bases removed from V and 4 bases from J, the gap between germline ends came to 12 bases. CDR3 amino acids: CASSFRGGVETQYF. CDR3 coding DNA: TGTGCCAGCAGCTTTCGAGGGGGGGTAGAGACCCAGTACTTC.

This clonotype was detected a few times. The chain recombines TRBV18 with TRBJ2-7, with D perhaps TRBD1 or TRBD2 (6 bases each). The CDR3 is made up of 19 amino acids. Germline lookup yields CDR1 KGHSH and CDR2 LQKENI. Trimming took 6 bases from V and 0 from J, leaving 27 bases between them. The CDR3 protein is CASSLQQISGAGSSYEQYF. The CDR3 DNA sequence: TGTGCCAGCTCCCTACAACAAATTTCAGGGGCCGGGAGCTCCTACGAGCAGTACTTC.

The chain has TRBV24-1 and TRBJ2-3, with D perhaps TRBD1 (5 bases). Germline CDR1 is KGHDR and CDR2 is SFDVKD. This CDR3 is 13 amino acids long. V shed 4 bases and J shed 5 bases, with 9 bases lying between them. CDR3: CATSDQRGDTQYF. The CDR3 DNA reads TGTGCCACCAGTGACCAAAGGGGAGATACGCAGTATTTT.

The chain has TRBV4-1 and TRBJ1-1; 9 nucleotides match TRBD1. The CDR3 runs to 18 residues. Germline assignment: CDR1 MGHRA and CDR2 YSYEKL. Losses at the gene ends were 3 bases for V and 0 bases for J; bases not matched to a gene: 11. CDR3 coding DNA: TGCGCCAGCAGCCAGCCACCGGGACAGGGATTGATGAACACTGAAGCTTTCTTT. It specifies CASSQPPGQGLMNTEAFF.